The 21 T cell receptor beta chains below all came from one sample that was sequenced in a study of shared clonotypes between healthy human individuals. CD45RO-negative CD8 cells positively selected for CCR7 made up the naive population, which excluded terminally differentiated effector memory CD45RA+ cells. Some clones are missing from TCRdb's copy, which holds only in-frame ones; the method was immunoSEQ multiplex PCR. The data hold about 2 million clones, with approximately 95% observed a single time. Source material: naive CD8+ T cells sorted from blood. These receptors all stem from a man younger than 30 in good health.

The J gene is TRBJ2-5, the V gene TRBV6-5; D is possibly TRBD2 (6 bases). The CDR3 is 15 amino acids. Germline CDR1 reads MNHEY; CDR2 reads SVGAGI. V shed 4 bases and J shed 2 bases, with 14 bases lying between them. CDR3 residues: CASSWTGEPQETQYF. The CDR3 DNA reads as TGTGCCAGCAGTTGGACGGGGGAACCACAAGAGACCCAGTACTTC.

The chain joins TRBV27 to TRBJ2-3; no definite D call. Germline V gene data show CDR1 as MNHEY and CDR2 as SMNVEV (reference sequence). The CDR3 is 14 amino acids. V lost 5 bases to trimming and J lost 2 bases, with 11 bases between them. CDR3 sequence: CASSPWTHTDTQYF. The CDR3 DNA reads TGTGCCAGCAGTCCCTGGACCCACACAGATACGCAGTATTTT.

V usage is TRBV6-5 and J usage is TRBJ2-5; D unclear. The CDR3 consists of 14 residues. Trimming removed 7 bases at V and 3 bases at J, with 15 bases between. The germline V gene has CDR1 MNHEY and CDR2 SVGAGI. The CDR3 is CASKGTTLEETQYF. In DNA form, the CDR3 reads TGTGCCAGCAAAGGAACCACTCTGGAAGAGACCCAGTACTTC.

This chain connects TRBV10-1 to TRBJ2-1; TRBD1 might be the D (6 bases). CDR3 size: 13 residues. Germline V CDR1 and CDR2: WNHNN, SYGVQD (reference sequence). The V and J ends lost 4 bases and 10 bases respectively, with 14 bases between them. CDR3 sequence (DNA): TGCGCCAGCAGTGGCCTTTGGACAGCCGAGCAGTTCTTC. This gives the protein CASSGLWTAEQFF.

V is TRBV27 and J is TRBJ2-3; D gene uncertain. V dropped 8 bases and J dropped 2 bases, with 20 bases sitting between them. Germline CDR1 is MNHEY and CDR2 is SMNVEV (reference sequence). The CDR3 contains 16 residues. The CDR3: CASSFNGLDNTDTQYF. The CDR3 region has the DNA TGTGCCAGCTCTTTTAACGGGCTCGATAACACAGATACGCAGTATTTT.

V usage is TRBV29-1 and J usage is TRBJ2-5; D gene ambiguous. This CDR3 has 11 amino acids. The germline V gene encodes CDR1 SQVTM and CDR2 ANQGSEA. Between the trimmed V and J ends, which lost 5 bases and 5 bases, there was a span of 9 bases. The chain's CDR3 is CSVTMLETQYF. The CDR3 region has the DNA TGCAGCGTTACCATGCTGGAGACCCAGTACTTC.

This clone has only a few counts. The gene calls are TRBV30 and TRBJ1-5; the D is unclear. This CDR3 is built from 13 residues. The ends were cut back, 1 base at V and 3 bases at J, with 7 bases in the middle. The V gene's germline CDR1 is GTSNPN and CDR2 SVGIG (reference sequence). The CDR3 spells CAWSDVNNQPQHF. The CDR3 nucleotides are TGTGCCTGGAGTGATGTAAACAATCAGCCCCAGCATTTT.

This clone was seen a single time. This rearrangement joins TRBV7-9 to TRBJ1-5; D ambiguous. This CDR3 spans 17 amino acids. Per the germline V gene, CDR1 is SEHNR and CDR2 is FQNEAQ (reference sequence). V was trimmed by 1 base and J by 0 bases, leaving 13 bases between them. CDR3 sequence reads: CASSLEAGLYSNQPQHF. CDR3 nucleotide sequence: TGTGCCAGCAGCTTAGAAGCAGGCCTATATAGCAATCAGCCCCAGCATTTT.

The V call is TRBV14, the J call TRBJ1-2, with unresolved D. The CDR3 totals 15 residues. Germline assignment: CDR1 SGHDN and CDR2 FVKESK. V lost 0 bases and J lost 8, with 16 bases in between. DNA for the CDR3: TGTGCCAGCAGCCAAGATCAGCTAGCTCCCGACGGCTACACCTTC. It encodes CASSQDQLAPDGYTF. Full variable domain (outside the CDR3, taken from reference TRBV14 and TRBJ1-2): EAGVTQFPSHSVIEKGQTVTLRCDPISGHDNLYWYRRVMGKEIKFLLHFVKESKQDESGMPNNRFLAERTGGTYSTLKVQPAELEDSGVYFCASSQDQLAPDGYTFGSGTRLTVV.

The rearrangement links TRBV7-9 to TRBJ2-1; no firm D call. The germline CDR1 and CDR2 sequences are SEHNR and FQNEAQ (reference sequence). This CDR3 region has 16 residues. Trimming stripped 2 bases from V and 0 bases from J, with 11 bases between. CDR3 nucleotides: TGTGCCAGCAGCTTATTTATTCTGAGCTCCTACAATGAGCAGTTCTTC. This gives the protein CASSLFILSSYNEQFF.

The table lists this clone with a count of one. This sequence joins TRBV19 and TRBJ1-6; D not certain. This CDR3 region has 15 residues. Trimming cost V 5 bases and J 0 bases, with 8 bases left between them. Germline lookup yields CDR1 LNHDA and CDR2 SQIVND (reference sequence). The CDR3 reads CASSWGSSYNSPLHF. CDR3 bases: TGTGCCAGTAGTTGGGGATCCTCCTATAATTCACCCCTCCACTTT.

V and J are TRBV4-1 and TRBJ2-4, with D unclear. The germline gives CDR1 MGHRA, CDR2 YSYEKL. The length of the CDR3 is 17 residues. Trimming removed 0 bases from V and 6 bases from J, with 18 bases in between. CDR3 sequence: CASSQEYGPRMGNIQYF. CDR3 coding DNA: TGCGCCAGCAGCCAAGAATACGGGCCCCGGATGGGAAACATTCAGTACTTC.

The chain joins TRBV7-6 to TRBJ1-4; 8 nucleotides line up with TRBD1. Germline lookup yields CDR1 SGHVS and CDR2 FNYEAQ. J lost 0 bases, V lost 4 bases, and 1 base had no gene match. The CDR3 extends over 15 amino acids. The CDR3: CASSSTGATNEKLFF. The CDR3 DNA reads TGTGCCAGCAGCTCGACAGGGGCAACTAATGAAAAACTGTTTTTT.

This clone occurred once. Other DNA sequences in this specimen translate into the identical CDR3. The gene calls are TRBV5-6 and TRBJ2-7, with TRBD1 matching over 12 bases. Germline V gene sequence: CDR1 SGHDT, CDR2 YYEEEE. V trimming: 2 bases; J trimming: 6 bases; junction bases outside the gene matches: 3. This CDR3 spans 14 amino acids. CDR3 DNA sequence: TGTGCCAGCAGCTTCGGGACAGGGGGCGCCGAGCAGTACTTC. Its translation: CASSFGTGGAEQYF.

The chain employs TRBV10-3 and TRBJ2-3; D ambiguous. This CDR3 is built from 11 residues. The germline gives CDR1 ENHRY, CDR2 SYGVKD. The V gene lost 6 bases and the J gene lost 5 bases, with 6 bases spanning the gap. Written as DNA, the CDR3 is TGTGCCATCAGGGCAGAAGATACGCAGTATTTT. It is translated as CAIRAEDTQYF.

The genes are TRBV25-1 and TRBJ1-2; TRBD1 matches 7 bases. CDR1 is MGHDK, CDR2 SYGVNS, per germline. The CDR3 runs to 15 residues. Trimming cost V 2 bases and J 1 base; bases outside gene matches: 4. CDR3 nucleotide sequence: TGTGCCAGCAGTGAACTGGGGGACAGTAACTATGGCTACACCTTC. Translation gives CASSELGDSNYGYTF.

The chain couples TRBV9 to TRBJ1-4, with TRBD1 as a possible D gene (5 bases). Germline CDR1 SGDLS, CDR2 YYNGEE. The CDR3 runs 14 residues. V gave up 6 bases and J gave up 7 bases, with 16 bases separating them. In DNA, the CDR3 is TGTGCCAGCACGCCCAACGGCAGGGCTGAAAAACTGTTTTTT. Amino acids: CASTPNGRAEKLFF.

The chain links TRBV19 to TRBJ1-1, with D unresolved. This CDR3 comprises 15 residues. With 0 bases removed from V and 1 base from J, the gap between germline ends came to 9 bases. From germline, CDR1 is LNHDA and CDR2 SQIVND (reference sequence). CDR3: CASSIDLETNTEAFF. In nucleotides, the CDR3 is TGTGCCAGTAGTATAGATCTGGAAACGAACACTGAAGCTTTCTTT.

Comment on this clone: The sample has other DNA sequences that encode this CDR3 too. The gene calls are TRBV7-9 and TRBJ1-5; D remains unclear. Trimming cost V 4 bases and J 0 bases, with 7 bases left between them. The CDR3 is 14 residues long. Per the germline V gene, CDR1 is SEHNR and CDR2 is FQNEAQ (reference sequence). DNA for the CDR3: TGTGCCAGCAGCTCTACAGATAGCAATCAGCCCCAGCATTTT. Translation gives CASSSTDSNQPQHF.

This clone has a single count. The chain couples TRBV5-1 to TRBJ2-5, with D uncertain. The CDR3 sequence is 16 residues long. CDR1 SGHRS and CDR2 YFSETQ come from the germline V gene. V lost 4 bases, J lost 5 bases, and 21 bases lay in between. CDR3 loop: CASSVKGVAGYETQYF. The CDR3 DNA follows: TGCGCCAGCAGCGTAAAGGGTGTCGCAGGTTACGAGACCCAGTACTTC.

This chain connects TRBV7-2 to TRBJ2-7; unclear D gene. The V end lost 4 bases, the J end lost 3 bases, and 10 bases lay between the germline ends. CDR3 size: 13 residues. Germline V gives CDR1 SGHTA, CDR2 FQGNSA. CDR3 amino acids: CASSSLGGYEQYF. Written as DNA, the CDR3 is TGTGCCAGCAGCTCGCTTGGTGGCTACGAGCAGTACTTC. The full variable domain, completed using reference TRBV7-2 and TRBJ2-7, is GAGVSQSPSNKVTEKGKDVELRCDPISGHTALYWYRQSLGQGLEFLIYFQGNSAPDKSGLPSDRFSAERTGGSVSTLTIQRTQQEDSAVYLCASSSLGGYEQYFGPGTRLTVT.